The 24 T cell receptor beta chains listed next were all sequenced from one sample in a study of Graves' ophthalmopathy and Graves' hyperthyroidism. Amplifying from RNA transcripts, the study obtained TCR beta CDR3 regions. Second-round multiplex PCR followed a first-round RT-PCR using HTBI primers. TCRdb passed the multiplex PCR reads through MiXCR, listing each CDR3 protein once. In the table there are around 340,000 distinct CDR3 sequences, around a sixth of which are singletons. Source material: peripheral blood. The receptors here all came from an adult man with Graves' ophthalmopathy.

Many counts were recorded for this clonotype. CDR3 residues: CASSMGQSEAFF. The CDR3 DNA reads as TGTGCCAGCAGCATGGGACAGTCTGAAGCTTTCTTT. The chain uses TRBV12-3 or TRBV12-4 and TRBJ1-1; 7 nucleotides line up with TRBD1. V shed 6 bases, J shed 6 bases, and the junction held 4 bases outside the gene matches. This CDR3 is built from 12 residues.

Ten or more counts support this clonotype. The chain combines TRBV5-4 with TRBJ1-1, with 10 bases matching TRBD1. CDR3 length: 15 residues. V shed 0 bases, J shed 4 bases, and the junction held 3 bases outside the gene matches. Germline V gives CDR1 SGHNT, CDR2 YYREEE (reference sequence). The CDR3 protein is CASSLAGDRGTEAFF. CDR3 nucleotides: TGTGCCAGCAGCTTGGCCGGGGACAGGGGCACTGAAGCTTTCTTT.

This clonotype showed up many times. The chain uses TRBV28 and TRBJ2-7; D may match TRBD1 or TRBD2 (5 bases each). Trimming shortened V by 6 bases and J by 2 bases, and 11 bases separated the two germline ends. The germline V gene encodes CDR1 MDHEN and CDR2 SYDVKM. The CDR3 is 13 amino acids. CDR3 protein: CASSWDQAYEQYF. The CDR3 coding sequence is TGTGCCAGCAGCTGGGACCAAGCCTACGAGCAGTACTTC.

This clonotype has at least ten counts. The J gene is TRBJ2-2, the V gene TRBV12-3 or TRBV12-4; D call uncertain. V was cut by 6 bases and J by 8 bases, with 19 bases left in between. This CDR3 comprises 15 residues. The CDR3 DNA follows: TGTGCCAGCAGCGCTCCTCTCGTCTCACCTGGGGAGCTGTTTTTT. Translation: CASSAPLVSPGELFF.

This clonotype was detected ten times or more. Possible read error: a much larger clone is one base away. V is TRBV6-2 or TRBV6-3 and J is TRBJ2-7; D ambiguous. CDR3 size: 11 residues. The germline CDR1 and CDR2 sequences are MNHEY and SVGEGT. Between the trimmed V and J ends, which lost 7 bases and 6 bases, there was a span of 10 bases. In DNA, the CDR3 is TGTGCCAGCACCCATCCCGGCGAGCAGTACTTC. Translating it yields CASTHPGEQYF.

This clonotype was found many times. The chain employs TRBV6-5 and TRBJ1-2, with D perhaps matching TRBD1 (5 bases). Deletions cut 0 bases from V and 7 bases from J, with 12 bases between. Germline CDR1 MNHEY, CDR2 SVGAGI. This CDR3 has 14 amino acids. CDR3: CASSYSRGRAGYTF. The CDR3 DNA sequence: TGTGCCAGCAGTTACTCAAGGGGACGGGCTGGCTACACCTTC.

CDR3 DNA sequence: TGTGCCAGCAGTGAAGCGCTACAGGGGTGGGGGGAGACCCAGTACTTC. This codes for CASSEALQGWGETQYF. J is TRBJ2-5 and V is TRBV6-1; the match to TRBD1 covers 7 bases. V shed 0 bases and J 5 bases; nucleotides not matched to a gene: 9. CDR1 MNHNS and CDR2 SASEGT come from the germline V gene. The length of the CDR3 is 16 residues.

This clonotype was observed a handful of times. CDR3 amino acids: CASSETGGGGSEKLFF. In DNA, the CDR3 is TGTGCCAGCAGTGAAACGGGAGGGGGAGGGAGTGAAAAACTGTTTTTT. V is TRBV6-1 and J is TRBJ1-4; maybe TRBD1 (6 bases). Looked up from germline, CDR1 is MNHNS and CDR2 is SASEGT. The V and J ends lost 2 bases and 7 bases respectively, with 17 bases between them. The CDR3 sequence is 16 residues long.

This clonotype was seen at least ten times. V gene TRBV4-1 combines with J gene TRBJ2-7, with D possibly being TRBD1 (5 bases). Trimming pared 0 bases from V and 6 bases from J, leaving 9 bases between. The CDR3 loop spans 13 amino acids. Germline V lookup: CDR1 MGHRA, CDR2 YSYEKL. CDR3 coding DNA: TGCGCCAGCAGCCAAGAGACAGCACTCGAGCAGTACTTC. Translating gives CASSQETALEQYF.

The sample holds many counts of this clonotype. The V and J genes are TRBV5-1 and TRBJ2-7; TRBD2 agrees at 13 bases. Germline-derived CDR1 and CDR2 are SGHRS and YFSETQ. The CDR3 contains 18 residues. After removal of 0 bases from V and 0 bases from J, the junction contained 6 bases not matched to a gene. The DNA of the CDR3 is TGCGCCAGCAGCTTGGAAACTAGCGGGAGGGCCACCTCCTACGAGCAGTACTTC. Translated: CASSLETSGRATSYEQYF.

In this sample, this clonotype turned up once. This chain connects TRBV27 to TRBJ1-2; D gene ambiguous. Germline V gives CDR1 MNHEY, CDR2 SMNVEV (reference sequence). CDR3 size: 16 residues. Trimming took off 2 bases at V and 4 bases at J, with 17 bases between the two ends. CDR3 in amino acids: CASSLLYGQRAYGYTF. The CDR3 coding sequence is TGTGCCAGCAGTTTACTATATGGGCAGAGGGCCTATGGCTACACCTTC.

This clonotype was seen many times. This chain uses TRBV11-1 with TRBJ2-5; TRBD2 agrees at 8 bases. V shed 5 bases and J 4 bases; nucleotides not matched to a gene: 6. The CDR3 length is 14 residues. CDR1 is SGHAT and CDR2 is FQDESV in the germline V gene (reference sequence). The CDR3 region is CASSPLSGGETQYF. DNA of the CDR3: TGTGCCAGCAGCCCCCTAAGCGGGGGAGAGACCCAGTACTTC.

This clonotype was detected many times. The rearrangement uses TRBV20-1 and TRBJ2-7; 11 bases match TRBD2. J was trimmed by 3 bases and V by 3 bases; bases with no gene match: 4. CDR1 DFQATT and CDR2 SNEGSKA come from the germline V gene (reference sequence). CDR3 length: 14 residues. The CDR3 loop is CSASLAGGVYEQYF. CDR3 bases: TGCAGTGCTAGCCTAGCGGGGGGAGTCTACGAGCAGTACTTC.

This clonotype was counted only a few times. The genes are TRBV27 and TRBJ2-7, with TRBD1 identical over 12 bases. This CDR3 is 14 amino acids long. The germline V gene encodes CDR1 MNHEY and CDR2 SMNVEV (reference sequence). Losses at the gene ends were 6 bases for V and 7 bases for J; bases not matched to a gene: 7. The CDR3 loop reads CASRAGTGGGEQYF. The CDR3 DNA follows: TGTGCCAGCAGGGCCGGGACAGGGGGCGGGGAGCAGTACTTC.

At least ten counts were recorded for this clonotype. This rearrangement joins TRBV6-2 or TRBV6-3 to TRBJ1-5; D is unclear. The CDR3 runs to 15 residues. The V end lost 2 bases, the J end lost 3 bases, and 11 bases lay between the germline ends. In germline, CDR1 is MNHEY, CDR2 SVGEGT. The CDR3 sequence: CASSYAGFDNQPQHF. CDR3 bases: TGTGCCAGCAGTTACGCCGGGTTTGACAATCAGCCCCAGCATTTT.

J is TRBJ1-1 and V is TRBV10-1; unclear D gene. Germline assignment: CDR1 WNHNN and CDR2 SYGVQD (reference sequence). Deletions cut 4 bases from V and 4 bases from J, with 10 bases between. The CDR3 is 13 amino acids. CDR3 protein: CASSVGPPTEAFF. CDR3 nucleotides: TGCGCCAGCAGTGTTGGACCTCCCACTGAAGCTTTCTTT.

This clonotype came up many times. The V call is TRBV15, the J call TRBJ1-5; D is unresolved. The CDR3 totals 17 residues. Germline CDR1 is LNHNV and CDR2 is YYDKDF (reference sequence). The V and J ends lost 5 bases and 4 bases respectively, with 21 bases between them. DNA for the CDR3: TGTGCCACCAGCGACCACAGAACCCTTATCCTAAATCAGCCCCAGCATTTT. This sequence encodes CATSDHRTLILNQPQHF.

This clonotype was counted at least ten times. The rearrangement links TRBV6-2 or TRBV6-3 to TRBJ1-1; D unclear. V was clipped by 6 bases and J by 4 bases, with 21 bases between them. Germline V gene data show CDR1 as MNHEY and CDR2 as SVGEGT. This CDR3 comprises 16 residues. The CDR3, as DNA: TGTGCCAGCAGCCCGTTGGCGGGCGAGAGGAGCACTGAAGCTTTCTTT. Encoded protein: CASSPLAGERSTEAFF.

The sample holds many counts of this clonotype. The chain joins TRBV9 to TRBJ2-4; D unresolved. The CDR3 extends over 16 amino acids. Deletions cut 0 bases from V and 0 bases from J, with 10 bases between. Germline assignment: CDR1 SGDLS and CDR2 YYNGEE. The CDR3 DNA reads TGTGCCAGCAGCGTAGGTGCACAACTAGCCAAAAACATTCAGTACTTC. This sequence encodes CASSVGAQLAKNIQYF.

This clonotype has a count of ten or more. The chain uses TRBV6-5 and TRBJ2-2, with D perhaps given as TRBD1 or TRBD2 (5 bases each). From germline, CDR1 is MNHEY and CDR2 SVGAGI. V lost 5 bases, J lost 6 bases, and 16 bases lay in between. This CDR3 has 15 amino acids. CDR3 coding DNA: TGTGCCAGCAGTCAGAGGGGACCTCCCGCCGGGGAGCTGTTTTTT. Translation: CASSQRGPPAGELFF.

This clonotype was seen once. The V and J genes are TRBV19 and TRBJ1-1; D may be TRBD1 (6 bases). This CDR3 spans 15 amino acids. The V end was cut by 3 bases, the J end by 0 bases, with 11 bases between. CDR1 and CDR2 (germline): LNHDA, SQIVND (reference sequence). The CDR3 region is CASSMSGGLNTEAFF. In DNA, the CDR3 is TGTGCCAGTAGTATGTCGGGGGGGCTGAACACTGAAGCTTTCTTT.

This clonotype has ten or more counts. The chain uses TRBV11-2 and TRBJ2-6; 9 bases are shared with TRBD2. In germline, CDR1 is SGHAT, CDR2 FQNNGV. The CDR3 consists of 18 residues. V was pared by 1 base and J by 2 bases, with 6 bases of the junction left unmatched. In DNA form, the CDR3 reads TGTGCCAGCAGCTTAGTTGGCGGGGGGGGAGCTGGGGCCAACGTCCTGACTTTC. Translated: CASSLVGGGGAGANVLTF.

In this sample, this clonotype turned up many times. J is TRBJ2-5 and V is TRBV5-6, with D perhaps matching TRBD1 (6 bases). V lost 4 bases to trimming and J lost 5 bases, with 18 bases between them. The CDR3 has 15 amino acids. CDR1 SGHDT and CDR2 YYEEEE come from the germline V gene. This CDR3 is CASSPGHSGRETQYF. The CDR3 nucleotides read TGTGCCAGCAGCCCGGGACACTCAGGTCGGGAGACCCAGTACTTC.

This clonotype was seen many times. The chain carries TRBV5-1 and TRBJ2-7, with 13 bases fitting TRBD2. CDR3 length equals 15 residues. Per the germline V gene, CDR1 is SGHRS and CDR2 is YFSETQ. V was pared by 4 bases and J by 4 bases, with 5 bases of the junction left unmatched. CDR3 nucleotide sequence: TGCGCCAGCAGCACAGGACTAGCGGGAGTGTACGAGCAGTACTTC. It codes for CASSTGLAGVYEQYF.